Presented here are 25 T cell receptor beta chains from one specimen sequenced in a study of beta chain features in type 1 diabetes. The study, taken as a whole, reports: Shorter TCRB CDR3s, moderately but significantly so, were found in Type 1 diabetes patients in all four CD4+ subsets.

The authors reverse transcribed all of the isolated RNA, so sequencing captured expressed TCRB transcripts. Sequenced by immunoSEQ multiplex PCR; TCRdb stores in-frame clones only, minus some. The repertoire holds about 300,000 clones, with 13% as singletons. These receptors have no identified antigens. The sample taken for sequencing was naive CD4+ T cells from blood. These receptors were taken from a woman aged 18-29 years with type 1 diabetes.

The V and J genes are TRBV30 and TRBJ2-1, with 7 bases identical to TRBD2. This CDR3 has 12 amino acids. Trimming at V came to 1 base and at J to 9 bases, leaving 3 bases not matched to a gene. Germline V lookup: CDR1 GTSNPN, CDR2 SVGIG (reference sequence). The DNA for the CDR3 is TGTGCCTGGAGTGGGTCGGGAGGTGAGCAGTTCTTC. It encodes CAWSGSGGEQFF.

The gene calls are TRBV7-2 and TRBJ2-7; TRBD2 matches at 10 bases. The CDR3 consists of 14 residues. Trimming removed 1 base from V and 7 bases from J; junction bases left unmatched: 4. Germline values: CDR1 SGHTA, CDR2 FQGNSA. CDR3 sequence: CASSLVLAGREQYF. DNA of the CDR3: TGTGCCAGCAGCTTAGTACTAGCGGGAAGGGAGCAGTACTTC.

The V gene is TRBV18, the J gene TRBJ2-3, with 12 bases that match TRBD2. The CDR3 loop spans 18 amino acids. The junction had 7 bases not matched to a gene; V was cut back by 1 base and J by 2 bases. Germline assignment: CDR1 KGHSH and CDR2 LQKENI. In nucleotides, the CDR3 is TGTGCCAGCTCACCACTATCGACTAGCGGGAGTTCCACAGATACGCAGTATTTT. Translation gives CASSPLSTSGSSTDTQYF.

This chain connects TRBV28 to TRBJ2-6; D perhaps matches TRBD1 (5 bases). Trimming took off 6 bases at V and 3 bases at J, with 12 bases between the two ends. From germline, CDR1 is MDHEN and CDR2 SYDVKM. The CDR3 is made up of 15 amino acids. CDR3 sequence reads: CASREGALGANVLTF. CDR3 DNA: TGTGCCAGCAGAGAAGGGGCGCTTGGGGCCAACGTCCTGACTTTC.

The chain's CDR3 is CASSLYRDYLWTFF. CDR3 DNA sequence: TGTGCCAGCAGTCTCTACCGGGACTACCTTTGGACGTTCTTC. This sequence joins TRBV27 and TRBJ2-1; TRBD2 agrees at 7 bases. After removal of 5 bases from V and 15 bases from J, the junction contained 16 bases not matched to a gene. CDR3 length equals 14 residues. Per germline, CDR1 MNHEY and CDR2 SMNVEV (reference sequence).

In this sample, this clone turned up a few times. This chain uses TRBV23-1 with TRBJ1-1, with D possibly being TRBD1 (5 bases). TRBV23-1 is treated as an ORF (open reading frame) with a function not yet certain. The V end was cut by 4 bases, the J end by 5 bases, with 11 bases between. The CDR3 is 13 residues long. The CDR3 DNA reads TGCGCCAGCAGTCTTTTTGGGGGGACTGAAGCTTTCTTT. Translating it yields CASSLFGGTEAFF.

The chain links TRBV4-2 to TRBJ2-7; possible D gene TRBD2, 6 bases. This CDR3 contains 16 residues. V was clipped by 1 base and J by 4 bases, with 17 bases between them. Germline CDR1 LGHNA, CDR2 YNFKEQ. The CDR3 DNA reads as TGTGCCAGCAGCCAAGCGAACACGGGGGTAGGTTACGAGCAGTACTTC. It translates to CASSQANTGVGYEQYF.

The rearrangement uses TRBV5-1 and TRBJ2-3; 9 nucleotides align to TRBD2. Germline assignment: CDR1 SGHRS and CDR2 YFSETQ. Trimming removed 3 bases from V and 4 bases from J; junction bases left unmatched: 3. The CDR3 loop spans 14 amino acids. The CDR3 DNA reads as TGCGCCAGCAGCTCGAGGACTAGCGCAGATACGCAGTATTTT. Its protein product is CASSSRTSADTQYF.

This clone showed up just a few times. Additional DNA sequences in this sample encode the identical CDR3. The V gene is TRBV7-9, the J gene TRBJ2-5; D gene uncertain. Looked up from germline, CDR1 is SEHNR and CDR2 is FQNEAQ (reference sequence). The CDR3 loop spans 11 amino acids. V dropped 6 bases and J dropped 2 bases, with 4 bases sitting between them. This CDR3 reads CASSSQETQYF. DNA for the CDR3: TGTGCCAGCAGTTCGCAAGAGACCCAGTACTTC.

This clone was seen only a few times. Here the CDR3 reads CASTGGQGAYQPQHF. The CDR3 region has the DNA TGTGCCAGCACCGGGGGGCAGGGGGCCTATCAGCCCCAGCATTTT. J is TRBJ1-5 and V is TRBV28; 8 bases agree with TRBD1. J lost 5 bases, V lost 7 bases, and 10 bases had no gene match. Germline V CDR1 and CDR2: MDHEN, SYDVKM. CDR3 length equals 15 residues.

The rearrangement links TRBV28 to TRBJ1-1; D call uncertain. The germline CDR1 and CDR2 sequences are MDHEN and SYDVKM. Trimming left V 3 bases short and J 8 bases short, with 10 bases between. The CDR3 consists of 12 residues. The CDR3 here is CASSLEVREAFF. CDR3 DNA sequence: TGTGCCAGCAGTTTGGAGGTTAGGGAAGCTTTCTTT.

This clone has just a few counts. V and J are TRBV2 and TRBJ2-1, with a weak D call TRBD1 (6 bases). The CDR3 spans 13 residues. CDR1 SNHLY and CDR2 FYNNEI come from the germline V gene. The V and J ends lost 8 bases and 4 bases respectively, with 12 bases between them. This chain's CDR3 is CASQGQIYNEQFF. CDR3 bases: TGTGCCAGCCAGGGGCAAATTTACAATGAGCAGTTCTTC.

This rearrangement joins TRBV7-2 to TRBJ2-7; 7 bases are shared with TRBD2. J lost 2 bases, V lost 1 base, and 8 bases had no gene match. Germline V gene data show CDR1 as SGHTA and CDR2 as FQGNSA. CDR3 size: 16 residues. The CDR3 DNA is TGTGCCAGCAGCTTAGGTACTAGCGCACCCCCCTACGAGCAGTACGTC. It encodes CASSLGTSAPPYEQYV.

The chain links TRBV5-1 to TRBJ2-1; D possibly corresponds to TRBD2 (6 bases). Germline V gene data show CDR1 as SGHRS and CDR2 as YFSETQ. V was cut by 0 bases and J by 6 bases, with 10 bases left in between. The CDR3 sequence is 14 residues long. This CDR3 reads CASSLVPGSNEQFF. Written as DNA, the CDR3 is TGCGCCAGCAGCTTGGTTCCCGGGAGCAATGAGCAGTTCTTC. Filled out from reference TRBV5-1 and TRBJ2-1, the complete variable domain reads KAGVTQTPRYLIKTRGQQVTLSCSPISGHRSVSWYQQTPGQGLQFLFEYFSETQRNKGNFPGRFSGRQFSNSRSEMNVSTLELGDSALYLCASSLVPGSNEQFFGPGTRLTVL.

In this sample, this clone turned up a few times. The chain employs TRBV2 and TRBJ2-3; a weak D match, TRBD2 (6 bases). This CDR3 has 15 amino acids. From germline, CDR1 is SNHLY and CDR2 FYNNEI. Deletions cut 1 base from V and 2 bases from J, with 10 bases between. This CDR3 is CASSEEGGYTDTQYF. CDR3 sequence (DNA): TGTGCCAGCAGTGAAGAGGGAGGATACACAGATACGCAGTATTTT.

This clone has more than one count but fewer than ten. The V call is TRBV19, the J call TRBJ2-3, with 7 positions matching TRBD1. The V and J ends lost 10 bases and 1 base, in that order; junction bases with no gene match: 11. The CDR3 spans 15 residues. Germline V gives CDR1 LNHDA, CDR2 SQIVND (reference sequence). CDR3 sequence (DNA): TGTGCCACGAACAGGGGACCGTTGGGCACAGATACGCAGTATTTT. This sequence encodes CATNRGPLGTDTQYF.

The CDR3 region has the DNA TGTGCCAGCAGTTCCCGGGACAACTACGAGCAGTACTTC. Residues: CASSSRDNYEQYF. The chain couples TRBV27 to TRBJ2-7, with D perhaps matching TRBD1 (6 bases). Germline V gene sequence: CDR1 MNHEY, CDR2 SMNVEV (reference sequence). Trimming removed 4 bases from V and 3 bases from J, with 10 bases in between. The CDR3 covers 13 residues.

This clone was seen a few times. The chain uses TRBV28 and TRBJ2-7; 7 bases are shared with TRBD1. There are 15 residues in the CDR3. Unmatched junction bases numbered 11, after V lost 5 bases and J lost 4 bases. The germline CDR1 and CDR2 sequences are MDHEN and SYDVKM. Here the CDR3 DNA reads TGTGCCAGCAGTCCAGGACAGGTGGGACGGTACGAGCAGTACTTC. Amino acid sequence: CASSPGQVGRYEQYF.

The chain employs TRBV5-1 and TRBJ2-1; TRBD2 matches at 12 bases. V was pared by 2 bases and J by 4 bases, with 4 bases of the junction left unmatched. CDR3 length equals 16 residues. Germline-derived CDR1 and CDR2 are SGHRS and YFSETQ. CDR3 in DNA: TGCGCCAGCAGCTTTTGGACTAGCGGGACGTACAATGAGCAGTTCTTC. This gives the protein CASSFWTSGTYNEQFF.

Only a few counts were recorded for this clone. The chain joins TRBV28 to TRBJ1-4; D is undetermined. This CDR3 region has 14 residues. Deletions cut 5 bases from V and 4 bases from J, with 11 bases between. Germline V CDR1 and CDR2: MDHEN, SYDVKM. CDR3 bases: TGTGCCAGCAGTCTCGCAGTTAATAATGAAAAACTGTTTTTT. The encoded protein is CASSLAVNNEKLFF.

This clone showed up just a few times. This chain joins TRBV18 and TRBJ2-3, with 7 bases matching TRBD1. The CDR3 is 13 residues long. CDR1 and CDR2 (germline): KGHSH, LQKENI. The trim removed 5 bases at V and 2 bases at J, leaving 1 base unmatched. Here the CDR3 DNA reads TGTGCCAGCTCAGGGACAGACACAGATACGCAGTATTTT. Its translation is CASSGTDTDTQYF.

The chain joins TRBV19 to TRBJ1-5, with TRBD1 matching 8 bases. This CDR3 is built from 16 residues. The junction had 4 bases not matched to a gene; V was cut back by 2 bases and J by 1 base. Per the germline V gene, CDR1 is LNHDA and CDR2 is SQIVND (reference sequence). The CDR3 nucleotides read TGTGCCAGTAGTATAATACAGGGGGTGAGCAATCAGCCCCAGCATTTT. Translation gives CASSIIQGVSNQPQHF.

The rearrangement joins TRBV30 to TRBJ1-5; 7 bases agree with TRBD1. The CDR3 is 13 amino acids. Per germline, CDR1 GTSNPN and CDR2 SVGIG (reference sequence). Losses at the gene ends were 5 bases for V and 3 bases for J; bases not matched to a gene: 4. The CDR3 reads CAWAGQSNQPQHF. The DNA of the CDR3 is TGTGCCTGGGCGGGACAGTCCAATCAGCCCCAGCATTTT.

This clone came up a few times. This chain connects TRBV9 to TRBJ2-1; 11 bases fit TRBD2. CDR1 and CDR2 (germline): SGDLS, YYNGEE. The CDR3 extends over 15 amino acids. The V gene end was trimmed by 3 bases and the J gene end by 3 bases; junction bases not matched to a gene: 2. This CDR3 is CASSATSGNYNEQFF. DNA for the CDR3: TGTGCCAGCAGCGCGACTAGCGGGAACTACAATGAGCAGTTCTTC. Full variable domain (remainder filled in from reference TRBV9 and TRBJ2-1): DSGVTQTPKHLITATGQRVTLRCSPRSGDLSVYWYQQSLDQGLQFLIQYYNGEERAKGNILERFSAQQFPDLHSELNLSSLELGDSALYFCASSATSGNYNEQFFGPGTRLTVL.

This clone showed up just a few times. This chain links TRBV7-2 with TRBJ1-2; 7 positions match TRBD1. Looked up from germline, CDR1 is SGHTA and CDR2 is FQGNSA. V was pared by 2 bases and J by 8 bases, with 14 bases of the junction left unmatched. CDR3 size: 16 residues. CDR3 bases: TGTGCCAGCAGCTTATCCCAGGGCAGGGGGAATCGGGGCTACACCTTC. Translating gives CASSLSQGRGNRGYTF.